This is a list of T cell receptor beta chains from one sample in a study of HIV-infected patients and healthy controls. TCRdb recomputed calls from the 5' RACE reads with MiXCR, one row per CDR3 protein. The table has around 15,000 distinct CDR3 sequences, 6.5% to 7.5% seen once. Sequenced sample: blood. These receptors were taken from an adult in good health. Each CDR3 is given with its conserved first and last residue. The order of the fields is J gene, D gene, V gene, clone size, CDR3 protein, CDR3 DNA. D genes are given only for firm matches. Where a row states a size, it is once, few, many or the class of an expanded clone; other rows omit it.

>TRBJ2-1|TRBD2|TRBV2|many
CASKLGSGGAGEQFF
TGTGCCAGCAAACTCGGTAGCGGGGGGGCTGGTGAGCAGTTCTTC
>TRBJ2-7|NA|TRBV2|many
CASSAQALATYEQYF
TGTGCCAGCAGTGCCCAGGCGCTAGCGACCTACGAGCAGTACTTC
>TRBJ1-5|NA|TRBV20-1|NA
CSASQRAARNQPQHF
TGCAGTGCTAGTCAACGGGCAGCCCGCAATCAGCCCCAGCATTTT
>TRBJ1-6|NA|TRBV6-6|many
CASRVRGPLHF
TGTGCCAGCAGGGTCAGGGGTCCCCTCCACTTT
>TRBJ2-5|TRBD1|TRBV29-1|many
CSVAGQGRQETQYF
TGCAGCGTTGCGGGACAGGGTCGCCAAGAGACCCAGTACTTC
>TRBJ2-7|NA|TRBV5-5|many
CASSLVKGLLYEQYF
TGTGCCAGCAGCTTGGTTAAGGGCCTACTCTACGAGCAGTACTTC
>TRBJ2-5|NA|TRBV12-3/TRBV12-4|many
CASSRNSGQETQYF
TGTGCCAGCAGTCGCAATAGTGGGCAAGAGACCCAGTACTTC
>TRBJ1-1|TRBD1|TRBV5-5|many
CASSASTYRGVEAFF
TGTGCCAGCAGCGCTAGCACATACAGGGGTGTTGAAGCTTTCTTT
>TRBJ2-3|TRBD2|TRBV5-5|many
CASSLLLATTDTQYF
TGTGCCAGCAGCCTCTTACTAGCGACAACAGATACGCAGTATTTT
>TRBJ2-3|NA|TRBV12-3/TRBV12-4|many
CASRPVGGTPTQYF
TGTGCCAGCAGACCCGTGGGTGGTACCCCTACGCAGTATTTT
>TRBJ2-2|NA|TRBV18|many
CASSPSQRQNTGELFF
TGTGCCAGCTCACCAAGCCAGCGTCAGAACACCGGGGAGCTGTTTTTT
>TRBJ2-3|TRBD2|TRBV6-2/TRBV6-3|many
CASISGTGADTQYF
TGTGCCAGCATTAGCGGGACGGGAGCAGATACGCAGTATTTT
>TRBJ2-2|NA|TRBV7-2|many
CASSLSSPNTGELFF
TGTGCCAGCAGCTTAAGCTCGCCGAACACCGGGGAGCTGTTTTTT
>TRBJ2-1|TRBD2|TRBV11-2|many
CASSRTLLAGVGEQFF
TGTGCCAGCAGCCGGACCCTACTAGCGGGAGTCGGTGAGCAGTTCTTC
>TRBJ2-5|TRBD2|TRBV9|many
CASSVDGAGGQETQYF
TGTGCCAGCAGCGTCGACGGGGCGGGGGGGCAAGAGACCCAGTACTTC
>TRBJ1-3|NA|TRBV12-3/TRBV12-4|few
CASSLQLRNTIYF
TGTGCCAGCAGTTTACAGTTGAGAAACACCATATATTTT
>TRBJ2-7|NA|TRBV7-9|medium-sized
CASSLAPGGRYEQYF
TGTGCCAGCAGCTTAGCCCCCGGGGGGCGTTACGAGCAGTACTTC
>TRBJ2-7|TRBD2|TRBV10-2|few
CASSVGGSLTYEQYF
TGCGCCAGCAGTGTGGGCGGGAGTCTTACCTACGAGCAGTACTTC
>TRBJ2-1|NA|TRBV3-1|medium-sized
CASSQVGTAAFF
TGTGCCAGCAGCCAAGTAGGCACGGCGGCGTTCTTC
>TRBJ2-1|NA|TRBV10-3|many
CAISGGVRGNPYNEQFF
TGTGCCATCAGTGGGGGAGTAAGGGGGAACCCCTACAATGAGCAGTTCTTC
>TRBJ2-1|NA|TRBV12-3/TRBV12-4|medium-sized
CASSLFGNEQFF
TGTGCCAGCAGTTTGTTTGGTAATGAGCAGTTCTTC
>TRBJ2-5|TRBD1|TRBV7-2|many
CASSLARTGQETQYF
TGTGCCAGCAGCTTAGCGAGGACAGGGCAAGAGACCCAGTACTTC
>TRBJ2-2|NA|TRBV19|NA
CASTWGAGELFF
TGTGCCAGTACTTGGGGTGCCGGGGAGCTGTTTTTT
>TRBJ2-5|NA|TRBV20-1|medium-sized
CSARKTGYQETQYF
TGCAGTGCTAGAAAGACTGGGTACCAAGAGACCCAGTACTTC
>TRBJ2-7|TRBD2|TRBV29-1|once
CSAIGTSVPYEQYF
TGCAGCGCCATTGGGACTAGCGTCCCCTACGAGCAGTACTTC
>TRBJ2-1|NA|TRBV3-1|many
CASRAGKMQPPLYNEQFF
TGTGCCAGCAGGGCTGGCAAGATGCAGCCCCCCTTGTACAATGAGCAGTTCTTC
>TRBJ2-1|TRBD2|TRBV4-1|many
CASSGTSGTLGHNEQFF
TGCGCCAGCAGCGGTACTAGCGGAACCCTAGGCCACAATGAGCAGTTCTTC
>TRBJ1-2|TRBD1|TRBV6-5|many
CASSYSWAGGHYGYTF
TGTGCCAGCAGTTACTCGTGGGCAGGGGGGCACTATGGCTACACCTTC
>TRBJ1-2|NA|TRBV29-1|NA
CSAPRGGARSGYTF
TGCAGCGCCCCCCGGGGGGGGGCTCGTAGTGGCTACACCTTC
>TRBJ1-5|NA|TRBV28|NA
CASTTGHLIGHQPQHF
TGTGCCAGCACCACGGGACATTTGATCGGGCATCAGCCCCAGCATTTT
>TRBJ2-1|TRBD2|TRBV4-3|few
CASSQGWSGRAEQFF
TGCGCCAGCAGCCAAGGCTGGAGCGGGAGGGCTGAGCAGTTCTTC
>TRBJ2-3|TRBD2|TRBV7-3|many
CASSLTGTRSDTQYF
TGTGCCAGCAGCTTAACTGGGACTAGATCAGATACGCAGTATTTT
>TRBJ2-1|NA|TRBV4-2|medium-sized
CASSREQRTDHNEQFF
TGTGCCAGCAGCCGTGAACAAAGGACCGACCACAATGAGCAGTTCTTC
>TRBJ2-1|TRBD2|TRBV3-1|many
CASSQVLAVYNEQFF
TGTGCCAGCAGCCAAGTACTAGCGGTTTACAATGAGCAGTTCTTC
>TRBJ2-7|TRBD2|TRBV5-1|NA
CASSQLAGDYEQYF
TGCGCCAGCAGCCAACTAGCGGGAGACTACGAGCAGTACTTC
>TRBJ2-4|NA|TRBV6-2/TRBV6-3|medium-sized
CASRDPPGARNLAKNIQYF
TGTGCCAGCAGGGACCCGCCGGGGGCGCGGAACTTAGCCAAAAACATTCAGTACTTC
>TRBJ2-3|NA|TRBV28|few
CASRIGGVRPTDTQYF
TGTGCCAGCAGAATCGGAGGTGTAAGGCCCACAGATACGCAGTATTTT
>TRBJ1-1|TRBD1|TRBV14|medium-sized
CASSQVDRVFEAFF
TGTGCCAGCAGCCAAGTCGACAGGGTGTTTGAAGCTTTCTTT
>TRBJ2-2|TRBD2|TRBV4-1|many
CASSQDSGLAGKGNGELFF
TGCGCCAGCAGCCAAGATTCGGGGCTAGCGGGGAAGGGAAACGGGGAGCTGTTTTTT
>TRBJ2-3|NA|TRBV11-2|NA
CASSPGDGDTDTQYF
TGTGCCAGCAGCCCAGGGGATGGGGACACAGATACGCAGTATTTT
>TRBJ2-3|NA|TRBV20-1|medium-sized
CSASGGSARGVTDTQYF
TGCAGTGCTAGTGGAGGGAGCGCTAGGGGTGTCACAGATACGCAGTATTTT
>TRBJ1-5|NA|TRBV30|many
CAWNGGYSNQPQHF
TGTGCCTGGAACGGTGGATATAGCAATCAGCCCCAGCATTTT
>TRBJ2-7|TRBD1|TRBV4-1|medium-sized
CASSPYGDRGYEQYF
TGCGCCAGCAGCCCCTACGGGGACAGGGGTTACGAGCAGTACTTC
>TRBJ2-3|NA|TRBV29-1|NA
CSVDGTGRRADTQYF
TGCAGCGTTGATGGTACAGGGAGAAGGGCAGATACGCAGTATTTT
>TRBJ2-5|TRBD1|TRBV29-1|many
CSVQDREQETQYF
TGCAGCGTTCAGGACAGGGAACAAGAGACCCAGTACTTC
>TRBJ2-3|TRBD2|TRBV7-2|many
CASSLAGTRGADTQYF
TGTGCCAGCAGCTTAGCTGGGACCCGGGGGGCAGATACGCAGTATTTT
>TRBJ2-7|NA|TRBV6-2/TRBV6-3|many
CASRTNRLGQSSYEQYF
TGTGCCAGCAGAACCAACCGATTGGGGCAGAGCTCCTACGAGCAGTACTTC
>TRBJ1-4|NA|TRBV19|few
CASSTRQAGGEKLFF
TGTGCCAGTAGTACGCGACAGGCCGGGGGAGAAAAACTGTTTTTT
>TRBJ2-1|TRBD2|TRBV4-2|medium-sized
CASSFGGGSSYNEQFF
TGTGCCAGCAGCTTCGGCGGCGGGAGCTCCTACAATGAGCAGTTCTTC
>TRBJ2-2|NA|TRBV7-8|medium-sized
CASSLYGTLQNTGELFF
TGTGCCAGCAGCCTATATGGCACTCTCCAGAACACCGGGGAGCTGTTTTTT
>TRBJ2-3|TRBD2|TRBV2|many
CASRITSGGGTDTQYF
TGTGCCAGCAGAATAACTAGCGGGGGTGGCACAGATACGCAGTATTTT
>TRBJ1-2|NA|TRBV11-2|many
CASSFEGANYGYTF
TGTGCCAGCAGCTTTGAGGGAGCTAACTATGGCTACACCTTC
>TRBJ2-7|TRBD2|TRBV12-3/TRBV12-4|many
CASSPRLDSGRLRVEQYF
TGTGCCAGCAGCCCCCGCCTTGATAGCGGGAGGTTGAGGGTAGAGCAGTACTTC
>TRBJ2-1|NA|TRBV4-1|many
CASRGSVSYNEQFF
TGCGCCAGCCGTGGTTCGGTCTCCTACAATGAGCAGTTCTTC
>TRBJ1-2|TRBD1|TRBV7-3|many
CASSPTGSYGYTF
TGTGCCAGCAGCCCGACAGGGTCCTATGGCTACACCTTC
>TRBJ2-5|NA|TRBV23-1|many
CASSQAVTTSPEETQYF
TGCGCCAGCAGTCAGGCCGTCACGACGAGCCCAGAGGAGACCCAGTACTTC
>TRBJ1-1|NA|TRBV7-2|many
CASSSGSQVAAFF
TGTGCCAGCAGTTCGGGTAGTCAAGTCGCAGCTTTCTTT
>TRBJ2-1|TRBD2|TRBV6-1|many
CASSGTSNEQFF
TGTGCCAGCAGCGGGACTAGCAATGAGCAGTTCTTC
>TRBJ1-2|NA|TRBV2|few
CASEGNYGYTF
TGTGCCAGCGAAGGGAACTATGGCTACACCTTC